This TCR beta chain was found in a study of T cell responses to AZD1222 COVID-19 vaccine. This clone was seen more than once but under ten times. Its antigen is unidentified. The ends lost 2 bases at V and 3 bases at J; junction bases unmatched: 2. This CDR3 has 15 residues. Germline V gives CDR1 SEHNR, CDR2 FQNEAQ (reference sequence). Findings and limits, study-wide: Only 5 or 6 individuals given AZD1222 were seropositive at baseline.

Measured with immunoSEQ multiplex PCR; TCRdb has only the in-frame clones, and not every one. This sample has about 180,000 clones; about 90% occur once, and the top ten carry around 10%. Analysis merged second doses at about 4 or about 12 weeks. Here the sequenced sample was peripheral blood, taken 28 days after the second AZD1222 dose. The chain couples TRBV7-9 to TRBJ2-4, with 9 bases lining up with TRBD1. The clonotype comes from an adult who received the AZD1222 COVID-19 vaccine. CDR3: CASSLWTGDKNIQYF. CDR3 sequence (DNA): TGTGCCAGCAGCTTATGGACAGGGGACAAAAACATTCAGTACTTC.